The 10 T cell receptor beta chains reported below all come from one sample, sequenced in a study of CD8 T cells in Susac syndrome (dated by TCRdb to between 2018 and 2020). The library was obtained by the immunoSEQ multiplex PCR assay. RNA was extracted using the RNeasy kit, and about 0.45 to 1 ug of the RNA was reverse transcribed with random hexamers. The public sequencing data were trimmed at Q25 with fastp and processed into clonotypes with MiXCR by TCRdb, which kept only in-frame beta chains. Each entry is one CDR3 protein sequence, shown with its most common DNA and genes. The sample records fewer than 85,000 distinct CDR3 sequences, 95% of which are singletons. The ten most abundant clones make up 0.45% to 0.5% of the sample. The material sequenced was CD8+ T cells from PBMCs. Receptors were obtained from a human donor with Susac syndrome.

This chain connects TRBV20-1 to TRBJ2-7; 8 bases fit TRBD1. This CDR3 is 12 amino acids long. V was pared by 5 bases and J by 4 bases, with 4 bases of the junction left unmatched. Germline loops: CDR1 DFQATT, CDR2 SNEGSKA (reference sequence). The CDR3 sequence: CSARGTGYEQYF. CDR3 in DNA: TGCAGTGCTCGAGGGACAGGATACGAGCAGTACTTC.

The V call is TRBV12-3 or TRBV12-4, the J call TRBJ2-1; 8 bases agree with TRBD2. V lost 4 bases and J lost 2; bases outside the gene matches: 4. CDR3 length equals 15 residues. CDR3 bases: TGTGCCAGCAGTTCCGGACTAGCTCCCTACAATGAGCAGTTCTTC. It translates to CASSSGLAPYNEQFF.

This clonotype was recorded only once. The DNA of the CDR3 is TGTGCCTGGAGTGGAACAGGGGGCTGGACTGAAGCTTTCTTT. Translating it yields CAWSGTGGWTEAFF. The rearrangement links TRBV30 to TRBJ1-1, with 9 bases fitting TRBD1. With V trimmed by 1 base and J by 5 bases, 5 bases remained unmatched. The CDR3 sequence is 14 residues long. Per the germline V gene, CDR1 is GTSNPN and CDR2 is SVGIG (reference sequence).

This clonotype has only one observation. V is TRBV30 and J is TRBJ2-1; TRBD2 agrees at 10 bases. Germline values: CDR1 GTSNPN, CDR2 SVGIG (reference sequence). J was trimmed by 4 bases and V by 1 base; bases with no gene match: 1. This CDR3 is built from 14 residues. CDR3 sequence reads: CAWSELAGYNEQFF. The CDR3 nucleotides are TGTGCCTGGAGTGAACTAGCGGGATACAATGAGCAGTTCTTC.

The chain links TRBV20-1 to TRBJ2-5, with 7 bases fitting TRBD2. This CDR3 has 19 residues. Germline CDR1 and CDR2: DFQATT and SNEGSKA (reference sequence). V shed 2 bases and J 5 bases; nucleotides not matched to a gene: 23. The CDR3 DNA reads TGCAGTGCTAGACTATCCGACCCTGGAAACGCGGGGGTTTGGGAGACCCAGTACTTC. Translating gives CSARLSDPGNAGVWETQYF.

The chain carries TRBV12-3 or TRBV12-4 and TRBJ2-7, with no clear D. V was pared by 3 bases and J by 6 bases, with 9 bases between. This CDR3 has 12 residues. CDR3 loop: CASSLVPGEQYF. The CDR3 DNA is TGTGCCAGCAGTTTGGTGCCGGGCGAGCAGTACTTC.

The chain joins TRBV30 to TRBJ1-1; D remains ambiguous. CDR3 size: 15 residues. Trimming took 0 bases from V and 1 from J, leaving 12 bases between them. Germline V gene data show CDR1 as GTSNPN and CDR2 as SVGIG (reference sequence). CDR3 nucleotide sequence: TGTGCCTGGAGTGTAATTTGGGGTTCGAACACTGAAGCTTTCTTT. Translation gives CAWSVIWGSNTEAFF.

The chain carries TRBV5-1 and TRBJ2-7; a possible D gene is TRBD2 (5 bases). The germline CDR1 and CDR2 sequences are SGHRS and YFSETQ. CDR3 length equals 14 residues. V was trimmed by 2 bases and J by 3 bases, leaving 12 bases between them. The chain's CDR3 is CASSLEGLVYEQYF. As DNA, the CDR3 is TGCGCCAGCAGCTTAGAGGGTCTAGTCTACGAGCAGTACTTC. The variable domain in full, with the rest retrieved from reference TRBV5-1 and TRBJ2-7, is KAGVTQTPRYLIKTRGQQVTLSCSPISGHRSVSWYQQTPGQGLQFLFEYFSETQRNKGNFPGRFSGRQFSNSRSEMNVSTLELGDSALYLCASSLEGLVYEQYFGPGTRLTVT.

The rearrangement links TRBV27 to TRBJ2-3; D is undetermined. The CDR3 extends over 15 amino acids. From germline, CDR1 is MNHEY and CDR2 SMNVEV (reference sequence). Between the trimmed V and J ends, which lost 3 bases and 1 base, there was a span of 11 bases. The CDR3 here is CASSLFQQGTDTQYF. The CDR3 DNA sequence: TGTGCCAGCAGTTTGTTCCAGCAAGGCACAGATACGCAGTATTTT.

The chain couples TRBV12-3 or TRBV12-4 to TRBJ2-7; maybe TRBD2 (7 bases). The V end lost 2 bases, the J end lost 0 bases, and 14 bases lay between the germline ends. The length of the CDR3 is 16 residues. CDR3 coding DNA: TGTGCCAGCAGTTTATGGGGGGGGCCGAACTCCTACGAGCAGTACTTC. Protein sequence: CASSLWGGPNSYEQYF.